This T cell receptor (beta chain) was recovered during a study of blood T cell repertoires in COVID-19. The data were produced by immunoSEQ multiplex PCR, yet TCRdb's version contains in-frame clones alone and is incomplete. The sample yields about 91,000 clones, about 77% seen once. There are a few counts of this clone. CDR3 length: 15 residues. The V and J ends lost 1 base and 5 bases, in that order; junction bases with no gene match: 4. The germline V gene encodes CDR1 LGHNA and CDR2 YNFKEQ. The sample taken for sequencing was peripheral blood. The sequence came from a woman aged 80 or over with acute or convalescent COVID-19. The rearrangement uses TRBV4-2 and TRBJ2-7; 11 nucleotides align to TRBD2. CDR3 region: CASSQGLAGRDEQYF. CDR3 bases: TGTGCCAGCAGCCAAGGACTAGCGGGGAGGGACGAGCAGTACTTC.